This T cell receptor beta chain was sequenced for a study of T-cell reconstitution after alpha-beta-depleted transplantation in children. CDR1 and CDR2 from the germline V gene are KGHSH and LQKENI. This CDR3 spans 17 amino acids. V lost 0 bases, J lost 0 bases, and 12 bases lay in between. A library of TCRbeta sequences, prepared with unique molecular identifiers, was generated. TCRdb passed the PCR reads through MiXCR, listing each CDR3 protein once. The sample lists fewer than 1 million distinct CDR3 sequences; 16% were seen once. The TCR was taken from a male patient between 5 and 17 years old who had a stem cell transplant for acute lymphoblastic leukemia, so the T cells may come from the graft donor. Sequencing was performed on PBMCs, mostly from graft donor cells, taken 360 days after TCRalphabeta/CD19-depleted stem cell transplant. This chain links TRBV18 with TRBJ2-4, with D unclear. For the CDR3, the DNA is TGTGCCAGCTCACCACCCACCGGTCCTCTAGCCAAAAACATTCAGTACTTC. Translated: CASSPPTGPLAKNIQYF.